This record looks at one T cell receptor (beta chain) sequence and its context. The ends lost 2 bases at V and 6 bases at J; junction bases unmatched: 16. The CDR3 totals 19 residues. Germline V CDR1 and CDR2: SGHDN, FVKESK. The data were taken from a study of blood T cell repertoires in COVID-19. Study-level background: Sites in the United States, Italy and Spain provided acute and convalescent COVID-19 samples. PBMCs, B-cell-depleted T cells, or T cells were the source of the cDNA or gDNA that made up the material.

The authors' processing: The assay estimated nucleated cells by amplifying reference gene primers. TCRdb's copy holds only in-frame clones and misses some; the assay was immunoSEQ multiplex PCR. V and J calls and clone size are those listed in that table; D and trimming were worked out from the DNA. The sample lists roughly 300,000 clones, about 86% occurring once. It was during active infection that Seattle patients were enrolled and then longitudinally followed. This TCR was sampled from a woman aged 25-40 years with COVID-19, enrolled during active disease. The sequencing sample was made of peripheral blood. The chain links TRBV14 to TRBJ2-2; 9 bases agree with TRBD2. As DNA, the CDR3 is TGTGCCAGCAGCCAACCCATTGCGGGGGGGCACTGGGAGGCCGGGGAGCTGTTTTTT. Translated, it gives CASSQPIAGGHWEAGELFF.